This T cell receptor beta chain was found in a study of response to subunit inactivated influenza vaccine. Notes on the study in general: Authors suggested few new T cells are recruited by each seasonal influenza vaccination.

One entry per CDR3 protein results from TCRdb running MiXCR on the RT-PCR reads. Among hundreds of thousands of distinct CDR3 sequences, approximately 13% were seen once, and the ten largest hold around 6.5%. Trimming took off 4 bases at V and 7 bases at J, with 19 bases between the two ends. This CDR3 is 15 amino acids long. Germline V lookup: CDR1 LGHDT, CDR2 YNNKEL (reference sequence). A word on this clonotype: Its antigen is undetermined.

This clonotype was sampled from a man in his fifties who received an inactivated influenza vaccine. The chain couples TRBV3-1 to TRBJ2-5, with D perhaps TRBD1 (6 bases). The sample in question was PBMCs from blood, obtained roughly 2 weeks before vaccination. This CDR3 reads CASSLTTGSARTQYF. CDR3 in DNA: TGTGCCAGCAGCCTGACGACAGGCTCTGCCCGGACCCAGTACTTC.